The sequence of this T cell receptor beta chain was determined in a study of HIV-infected patients and healthy controls. No cell fractionation was done, so the repertoire covers all unsorted peripheral blood T cells. In this sample, this clonotype turned up many times. The target antigen is unknown. Study conclusions and caveats: Untreated HIV+ repertoires had roughly threefold fewer distinct CDR3s and lower Shannon diversity than healthy controls.

Alpha and beta constant-region primers primed reverse transcription of about 500 ng RNA. Each of the alpha and beta chains got its own library through chain-specific third strand synthesis with indices. TCRdb passed the 5' RACE reads through MiXCR, listing each CDR3 protein once. Of approximately 13,000 distinct CDR3 sequences listed, just over 5% are singletons. The sequencing input was blood. The receptor's source is an adult in good health.

The CDR3 nucleotides are TGTGCCAGCAGCTTAGCCCGGTTGACTGAAGCTTTCTTT. Residues: CASSLARLTEAFF. V gene TRBV7-9 combines with J gene TRBJ1-1; D not certain. This CDR3 spans 13 amino acids. V was pared by 0 bases and J by 5 bases, with 7 bases between. Germline lookup yields CDR1 SEHNR and CDR2 FQNEAQ (reference sequence).